This T cell receptor (beta chain) was recovered during a study of identical twins (dated by TCRdb to about 2016). Background on the whole study: The study deep-sequenced TCR alpha and beta repertoires from monozygotic twins, unrelated adults of various ages and cord blood to test whether fetal clonotypes persist. To rule out contamination, replicate twin experiments were performed at different times with different library preparation protocols.

Only healthy Caucasian donors were included. Three pairs of female monozygotic twins, all aged 18 to 29 years, made up the twin cohort. Peripheral blood mononuclear cells were used as the source from which RNA for TCR libraries was isolated. Library generation was performed with 5' RACE. Sequenced on an Illumina HiSeq 2000. A universal primer binding site was added through template switching, and the final cDNA carried a unique molecular identifier so that TCR cDNA molecules could be counted accurately. First-strand cDNA for TCR alpha and beta chains was synthesized from specific primers in the conserved constant-segment region. To control for contamination, every cDNA library carried two barcodes: a SMART-Mk sample barcode plus Illumina barcodes. TruSeq adapter sequences along with Illumina sample barcodes were introduced in two successive PCR steps. The TCR alpha and beta cDNA libraries were sequenced on the Illumina HiSeq platform using custom primers. The authors' analysis ran thus. MiGEC processed the raw reads to extract unique molecular identifiers, while MiXCR was used to determine the CDR3 positions. For each individual, recombination models were inferred using an EM algorithm with the repgenHMM and IGoR tools. The tcR package in R was used for shared clonotype analysis, with sharing normalized by the product of cloneset sizes. To study raw recombination free of thymic and clonal selection effects, out-of-frame nonproductive sequences were analyzed. TCRdb itself trimmed the public reads at Q25 with fastp, ran MiXCR and retained productive beta chains. Records with the same CDR3 protein are collapsed into one entry carrying the most frequent genes and DNA. TCRdb assigned the V and J calls; the authors' analysis was not used. The sample profile shows roughly 690,000 distinct CDR3 sequences; less than 25% of them were found once. The ten top clones hold roughly 4% of the sample.

The germline V gene yields MGHDK for CDR1 and SYGVNS for CDR2. From the cysteine through the phenylalanine, the CDR3 covers 14 amino acids. Of the read, only the CDR3 DNA is kept; its 42 bases are in frame from base 1. V is pared back by 8 bases and J by 0 bases, with 8 bases lying between the germline termini. The study at large found these results: Because the same donors could not be followed over many years, conclusions were based on cross-sectional statistical analysis. In monozygotic twins, recombination models systematically underestimated out-of-frame TCR alpha sharing, but the models matched the sharing seen between unrelated individuals. Zero-insertion analyses could be partly confounded by invariant T cells such as MAIT and iNKT, although diverse VJ usage argued against such confounding for most clonotypes. Fewer insertions were carried by abundant cord blood beta clonotypes; a weaker similar trend was observed in young adult naive repertoires, while no such trend was observed in memory repertoires. The excess sharing between twins in beta out-of-frame sequences was weaker because fewer shared sequences reduced the signal-to-noise ratio. Compared with coincidental sharing between unrelated individuals, an excess of low generation-probability sequences was observed among out-of-frame TCR alpha sequences shared between twins.

The sample holds a few counts of this clonotype. No cognate antigen has been identified for it. No base quality information exists; no much larger clone differs at one position. These records were also assigned to another study, of T cells expressing NK-cell markers. That second publication adds: Three sorted T-cell subsets (CD3+CD56+NKG2C+, CD3+CD56+NKG2C- and CD3+CD56-NKG2C+) from under 10 donors had their TCR beta-chain repertoires profiled. Of the eight sequenced donors, seven were found to be HCMV-seropositive and one was found to be HCMV-seronegative. In several experiments an anti-gammadeltaTCR antibody was added to restrict sorting to alphabetaTCR-expressing T cells. For 5 or 6 donors, the dominant CD3+CD56+NKG2C+ clonotypes were among the top 10 CD8+ clonotypes and accounted for about 1.0-8% of CD8+ T cells. Those dominant clonotypes were again the most abundant among CD3+CD56-NKG2C+ cells in four donors, at about 25-65%. Whether the expanded NKG2C-expressing T cell clones were specific for HCMV antigens was left unclear. The eight sequenced donors were randomly selected healthy volunteers, three men and five women. HCMV serostatus was determined by detecting HCMV-specific IgG in serum with a commercial ELISA kit. Bulk peripheral blood T-cell repertoires were additionally sequenced from unsorted PBMC for several donors. MIGEC was used to demultiplex reads and group the reads by UMI, and MiTCR was used to assemble and quantify clonotypes. To remove erroneous sequences, TCR cDNA sequences were retained only when supported by two or more reads. The tcR package was used for downstream repertoire analysis, and clonotypes were matched across fractions by CDR3 nucleotide sequence plus V segment. VDJmatch was used to annotate antigen specificity against VDJdb, with one amino acid substitution in CDR3 permitted.

The sample comprised PBMCs. This TCR was recovered from a woman younger than 30 in good health. The chain couples TRBV25-1 to TRBJ2-6, with TRBD2 perhaps the D gene, on 5 matching bases. The sequence in DNA is TGTGCCAGCCGTACTAGCTCTGGGGCCAACGTCCTGACTTTC. Its coded protein is CASRTSSGANVLTF.